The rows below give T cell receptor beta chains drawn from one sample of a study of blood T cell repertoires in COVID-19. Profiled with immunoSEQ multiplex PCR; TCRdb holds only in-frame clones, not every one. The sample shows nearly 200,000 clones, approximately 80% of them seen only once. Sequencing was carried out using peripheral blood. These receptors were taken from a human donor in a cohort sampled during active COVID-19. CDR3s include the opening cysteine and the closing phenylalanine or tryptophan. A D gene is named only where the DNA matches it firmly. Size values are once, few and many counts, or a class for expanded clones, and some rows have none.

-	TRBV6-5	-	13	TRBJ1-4	TGTGCCAGCAGTCTCGGTGCGCCTGAAAAACTGTTTTTT	CASSLGAPEKLFF
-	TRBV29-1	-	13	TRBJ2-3	TGCAGCGCGTCAAGCAGGGGAGTAGATACGCAGTATTTT	CSASSRGVDTQYF
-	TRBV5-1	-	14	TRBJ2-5	TGCGCCAGCAGGGACAGTCCCGTCCAAGAGACCCAGTACTTC	CASRDSPVQETQYF
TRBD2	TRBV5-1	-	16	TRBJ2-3	TGCGCCAGCAGCTTGGTCCCGGGAGGGAACACAGATACGCAGTATTTT	CASSLVPGGNTDTQYF
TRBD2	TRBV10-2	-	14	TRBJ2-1	TGCGCCAGTGGGGGGACTACAATATACAATGAGCAGTTCTTC	CASGGTTIYNEQFF
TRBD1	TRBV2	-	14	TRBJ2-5	TGTGCCAGCAGGACCGGGACAGGAGAAGAGACCCAGTACTTC	CASRTGTGEETQYF
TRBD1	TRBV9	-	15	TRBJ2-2	TGTGCCAGCAGCGTGACAGGGACGAACACCGGGGAGCTGTTTTTT	CASSVTGTNTGELFF
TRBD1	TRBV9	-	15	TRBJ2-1	TGTGCCAGCAGCGTAGGGACAGGGGGCTGGGATGAGCAGTTCTTC	CASSVGTGGWDEQFF
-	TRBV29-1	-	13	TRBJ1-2	TGCAGCGTTGAACCGTTTAGCGACTATGGCTACACCTTC	CSVEPFSDYGYTF
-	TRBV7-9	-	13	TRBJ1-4	TGTGCCCTAGCGGGCAAGGGGTATGAAAAACTGTTTTTT	CALAGKGYEKLFF
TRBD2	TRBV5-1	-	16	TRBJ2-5	TGCGCCAGCAGCCCAAGGACTAGCGGAGGTCAAGAGACCCAGTACTTC	CASSPRTSGGQETQYF
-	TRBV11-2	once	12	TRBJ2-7	TGTGCCAGCAGCTTAGGAGTTTACGAGCAGTACTTC	CASSLGVYEQYF
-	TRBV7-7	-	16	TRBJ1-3	TGTGCCAGCAGCTTCGGCCCGGCAGGCTCTGGAAACACCATATATTTT	CASSFGPAGSGNTIYF